Presented here are 19 T cell receptor beta chains from one specimen sequenced in a study of Graves' ophthalmopathy and Graves' hyperthyroidism. TCR beta CDR3 amplification used RNA transcripts. HTBI primers were employed in first-round RT-PCR, then a second-round multiplex PCR followed. Each CDR3 protein is one row after TCRdb ran MiXCR on the multiplex PCR reads. The table has about 220,000 distinct CDR3 sequences, 20% to 25% seen once. Sequencing used peripheral blood. These receptors all come from a woman aged 50 to 60 with Graves' ophthalmopathy.

In its sample, this clonotype was seen many times. The J gene is TRBJ2-7, the V gene TRBV12-3 or TRBV12-4; 11 bases are shared with TRBD2. Trimming removed 5 bases from V and 4 bases from J; junction bases left unmatched: 10. The CDR3 is made up of 16 amino acids. The CDR3 DNA sequence: TGTGCCAGCAGTCTAATAGCGGGAGGGCCTAGTTACGAGCAGTACTTC. Translated, it gives CASSLIAGGPSYEQYF.

This clonotype appeared many times. CDR3 bases: TGTGCCAGCAGACACCATCAGGGCAGTCGCAATGAGCAGTTCTTC. Its translation is CASRHHQGSRNEQFF. The rearrangement links TRBV28 to TRBJ2-1; D may be TRBD1 (5 bases). The V gene's germline CDR1 is MDHEN and CDR2 SYDVKM. V gave up 6 bases and J gave up 6 bases, with 18 bases separating them. There are 15 residues in the CDR3. Filled out from reference TRBV28 and TRBJ2-1, the complete variable domain reads DVKVTQSSRYLVKRTGEKVFLECVQDMDHENMFWYRQDPGLGLRLIYFSYDVKMKEKGDIPEGYSVSREKKERFSLILESASTNQTSMYLCASRHHQGSRNEQFFGPGTRLTVL.

The chain couples TRBV6-5 to TRBJ1-6; 7 positions agree with TRBD1. Germline CDR1 and CDR2: MNHEY and SVGAGI. The V segment lost 0 bases and the J segment 6 bases; nucleotides outside the gene matches: 8. The CDR3 is made up of 17 amino acids. CDR3 protein: CASSYSKTGTANSPLHF. DNA of the CDR3: TGTGCCAGCAGTTACTCCAAAACCGGGACAGCTAATTCACCCCTCCACTTT.

This clonotype was detected ten times or more. V is TRBV15 and J is TRBJ2-4; D perhaps matches TRBD2 (6 bases). The CDR3 totals 14 residues. Trimming removed 0 bases from V and 3 bases from J, with 6 bases in between. CDR1 is LNHNV and CDR2 is YYDKDF in the germline V gene (reference sequence). CDR3 sequence (DNA): TGTGCCACCAGCAGAGAGGGGGGCAAAAACATTCAGTACTTC. Amino acid sequence: CATSREGGKNIQYF.

This clonotype was picked up many times. The chain joins TRBV27 to TRBJ2-7, with 7 bases aligning to TRBD1. CDR3 length equals 12 residues. Germline assignment: CDR1 MNHEY and CDR2 SMNVEV (reference sequence). V dropped 11 bases and J dropped 6; count of bases not matched to a gene: 10. Here the CDR3 reads CASSPGQAEQYF. In nucleotides, the CDR3 is TGTGCCTCGAGCCCAGGACAGGCCGAGCAGTACTTC.

This clonotype was detected ten times or more. This chain connects TRBV10-3 to TRBJ2-5; TRBD2 matches 8 bases. CDR1 and CDR2 (germline): ENHRY, SYGVKD. The CDR3 has 15 residues. The V and J ends lost 8 bases and 5 bases, in that order; junction bases with no gene match: 13. As DNA, the CDR3 is TGTGCCATCGGGGGCGGGAGCGGGAGTGATGAGACCCAGTACTTC. Translated: CAIGGGSGSDETQYF.

This clonotype was observed many times. DNA of the CDR3: TGTGCCAGCAGTTACTCTACACTGACTAGCGGATACGAGCAGTACTTC. Its protein is CASSYSTLTSGYEQYF. This sequence joins TRBV6-5 and TRBJ2-7, with 9 positions matching TRBD2. The CDR3 is made up of 16 amino acids. V was pared by 0 bases and J by 4 bases, with 7 bases of the junction left unmatched. Per germline, CDR1 MNHEY and CDR2 SVGAGI.

This clonotype was observed many times. The chain carries TRBV19 and TRBJ2-7, with D possibly matching TRBD1 (6 bases). Trimming took off 5 bases at V and 2 bases at J, with 13 bases between the two ends. Germline V lookup: CDR1 LNHDA, CDR2 SQIVND (reference sequence). The CDR3 runs to 14 residues. This CDR3 reads CASSEFRGTYEQYF. CDR3 DNA: TGTGCCAGTAGTGAGTTCAGGGGCACCTACGAGCAGTACTTC.

There are many counts of this clonotype. The chain couples TRBV24-1 to TRBJ2-3, with a tentative D call TRBD1 (6 bases). V shed 4 bases and J shed 3 bases, with 10 bases lying between them. Germline CDR1 and CDR2: KGHDR and SFDVKD. CDR3 length: 14 amino acids. This CDR3 is CATSEEGGTDTQYF. For the CDR3, the DNA is TGTGCCACCAGTGAAGAAGGGGGTACAGATACGCAGTATTTT.

Ten or more counts support this clonotype. DNA for the CDR3: TGTGCCAGCAACGCTCAGGGGGCGAAGCAGCCCCAGCATTTT. It codes for CASNAQGAKQPQHF. This chain connects TRBV12-3 or TRBV12-4 to TRBJ1-5; 8 positions match TRBD1. The CDR3 has 14 residues. V trimming: 7 bases; J trimming: 7 bases; junction bases outside the gene matches: 9.

This chain connects TRBV10-3 to TRBJ2-7; D ambiguous. CDR1 is ENHRY and CDR2 is SYGVKD in the germline V gene. The CDR3 spans 12 residues. V was shortened by 3 bases and J by 0 bases, with 3 bases between the two germline ends. CDR3 DNA sequence: TGTGCCATCAGTGAACGCTCCTACGAGCAGTACTTC. Encoded protein: CAISERSYEQYF.

This clonotype was seen repeatedly, ten times or more. The chain combines TRBV20-1 with TRBJ1-1; TRBD1 aligns across 8 bases. The CDR3 has 13 residues. V lost 4 bases to trimming and J lost 4 bases; unmatched junction nucleotides: 5. Germline V gene data show CDR1 as DFQATT and CDR2 as SNEGSKA (reference sequence). CDR3 in DNA: TGCAGTGCTAACAGACAGGGGATCACTGAAGCTTTCTTT. This translates into CSANRQGITEAFF.

This clonotype was seen at least ten times. J is TRBJ2-6 and V is TRBV11-2; the D gene is possibly TRBD1 (5 bases). The CDR3 runs 15 residues. V was trimmed by 0 bases and J by 6 bases, leaving 9 bases between them. Germline CDR1 SGHAT, CDR2 FQNNGV. The CDR3 DNA follows: TGTGCCAGCAGCTTAGAAGGGGCGTTGGCCAACGTCCTGACTTTC. It encodes CASSLEGALANVLTF.

This clonotype was seen at least ten times. The V call is TRBV12-3 or TRBV12-4, the J call TRBJ2-5; D remains ambiguous. Trimming shortened V by 2 bases and J by 4 bases, and 8 bases separated the two germline ends. The length of the CDR3 is 13 residues. The CDR3 coding sequence is TGTGCCAGCAGTTTAATGGGTCCAGAGACCCAGTACTTC. Translating it yields CASSLMGPETQYF.

V is TRBV28 and J is TRBJ1-5; D ambiguous. The CDR3 has 15 amino acids. Per germline, CDR1 MDHEN and CDR2 SYDVKM. Deletions cut 2 bases from V and 2 bases from J, with 10 bases between. Here the CDR3 DNA reads TGTGCCAGCAGTTTAATTGGAGTCGGCAATCAGCCCCAGCATTTT. This gives the protein CASSLIGVGNQPQHF.

In its sample, this clonotype was seen many times. This sequence joins TRBV29-1 and TRBJ1-5; D call uncertain. The CDR3 totals 11 residues. The V end lost 5 bases, the J end lost 11 bases, and 13 bases lay between the germline ends. Germline lookup yields CDR1 SQVTM and CDR2 ANQGSEA. The CDR3 sequence: CSVRFGVSQHF. DNA for the CDR3: TGCAGCGTTAGATTTGGGGTATCCCAGCATTTT. The whole variable domain, remainder taken from reference TRBV29-1 and TRBJ1-5, is SAVISQKPSRDICQRGTSLTIQCQVDSQVTMMFWYRQQPGQSLTLIATANQGSEATYESGFVIDKFPISRPNLTFSTLTVSNMSPEDSSIYLCSVRFGVSQHFGDGTRLSIL.

This clonotype turned up a few times. The gene calls are TRBV10-3 and TRBJ2-2; D uncertain. The germline V gene has CDR1 ENHRY and CDR2 SYGVKD. The V and J ends lost 7 bases and 3 bases respectively, with 9 bases between them. The CDR3 length is 13 residues. CDR3 sequence: CAINPRDTGELFF. CDR3 bases: TGTGCCATCAATCCGCGTGACACCGGGGAGCTGTTTTTT.

Ten or more counts support this clonotype. This chain joins TRBV25-1 and TRBJ2-2, with D possibly matching TRBD1 (5 bases). Germline values: CDR1 MGHDK, CDR2 SYGVNS. V was clipped by 4 bases and J by 4 bases, with 13 bases between them. The CDR3 is 15 amino acids. Here the CDR3 DNA reads TGTGCCAGCAGTGTTGGGGCTTTGGCCACCGGGGAGCTGTTTTTT. Protein: CASSVGALATGELFF.

V and J are TRBV13 and TRBJ1-3; D is unclear. Germline CDR1 is PRHDT and CDR2 is FYEKMQ (reference sequence). Trimming stripped 5 bases from V and 0 bases from J, with 11 bases between. CDR3 length: 15 residues. In nucleotides, the CDR3 is TGTGCCAGCAGCCCCCGTACTAGCTCTGGAAACACCATATATTTT. Its protein is CASSPRTSSGNTIYF.